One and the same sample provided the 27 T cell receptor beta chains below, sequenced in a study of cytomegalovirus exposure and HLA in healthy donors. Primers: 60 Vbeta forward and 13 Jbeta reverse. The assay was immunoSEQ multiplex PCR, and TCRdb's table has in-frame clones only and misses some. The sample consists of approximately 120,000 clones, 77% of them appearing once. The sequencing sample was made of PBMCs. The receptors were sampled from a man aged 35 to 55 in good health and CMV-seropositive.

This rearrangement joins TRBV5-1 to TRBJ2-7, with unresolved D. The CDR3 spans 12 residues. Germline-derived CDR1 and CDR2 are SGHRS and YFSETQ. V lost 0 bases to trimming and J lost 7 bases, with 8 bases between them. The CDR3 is CASSLDGAEQYF. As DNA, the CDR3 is TGCGCCAGCAGCTTGGACGGTGCGGAGCAGTACTTC. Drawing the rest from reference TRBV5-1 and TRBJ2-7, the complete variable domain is KAGVTQTPRYLIKTRGQQVTLSCSPISGHRSVSWYQQTPGQGLQFLFEYFSETQRNKGNFPGRFSGRQFSNSRSEMNVSTLELGDSALYLCASSLDGAEQYFGPGTRLTVT.

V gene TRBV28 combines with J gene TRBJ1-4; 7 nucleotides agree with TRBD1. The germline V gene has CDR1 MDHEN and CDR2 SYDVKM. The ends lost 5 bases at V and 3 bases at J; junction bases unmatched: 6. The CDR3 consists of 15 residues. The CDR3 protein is CASSPTGAANEKLFF. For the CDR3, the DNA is TGTGCCAGCAGTCCCACAGGGGCGGCTAATGAAAAACTGTTTTTT. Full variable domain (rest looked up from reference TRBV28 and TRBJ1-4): DVKVTQSSRYLVKRTGEKVFLECVQDMDHENMFWYRQDPGLGLRLIYFSYDVKMKEKGDIPEGYSVSREKKERFSLILESASTNQTSMYLCASSPTGAANEKLFFGSGTQLSVL.

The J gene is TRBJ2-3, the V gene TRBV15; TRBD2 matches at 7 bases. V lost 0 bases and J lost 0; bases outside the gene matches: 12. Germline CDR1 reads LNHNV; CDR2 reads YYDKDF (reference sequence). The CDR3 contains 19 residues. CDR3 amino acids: CATSRDFRWLAESTDTQYF. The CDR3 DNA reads TGTGCCACCAGCAGAGATTTTCGCTGGCTAGCGGAGAGCACAGATACGCAGTATTTT.

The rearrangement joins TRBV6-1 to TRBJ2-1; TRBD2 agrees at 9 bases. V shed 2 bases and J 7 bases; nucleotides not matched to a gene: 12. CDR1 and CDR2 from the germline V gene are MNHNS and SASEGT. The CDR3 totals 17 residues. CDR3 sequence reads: CASSEYKGAGGRNEQFF. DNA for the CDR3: TGTGCCAGCAGTGAATATAAGGGGGCGGGGGGGCGTAATGAGCAGTTCTTC.

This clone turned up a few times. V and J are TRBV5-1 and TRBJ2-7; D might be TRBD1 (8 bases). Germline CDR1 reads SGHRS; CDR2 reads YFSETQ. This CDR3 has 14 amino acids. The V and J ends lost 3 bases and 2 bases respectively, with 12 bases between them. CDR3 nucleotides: TGCGCCAGCAGCTCCACAGGGGGGGCCTACGAGCAGTACTTC. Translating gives CASSSTGGAYEQYF.

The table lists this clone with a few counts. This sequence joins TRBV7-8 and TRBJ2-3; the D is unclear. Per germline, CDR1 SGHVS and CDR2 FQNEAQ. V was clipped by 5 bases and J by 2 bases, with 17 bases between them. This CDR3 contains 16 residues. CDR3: CASSETRLFITDTQYF. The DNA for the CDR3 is TGTGCCAGCAGCGAAACTCGCCTTTTTATCACAGATACGCAGTATTTT.

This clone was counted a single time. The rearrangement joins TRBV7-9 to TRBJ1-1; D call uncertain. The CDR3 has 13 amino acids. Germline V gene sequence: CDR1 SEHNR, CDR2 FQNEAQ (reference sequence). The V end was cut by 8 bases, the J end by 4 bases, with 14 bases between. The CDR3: CASLGVSVTEAFF. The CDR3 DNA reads TGTGCCAGCCTGGGCGTCAGTGTCACTGAAGCTTTCTTT.

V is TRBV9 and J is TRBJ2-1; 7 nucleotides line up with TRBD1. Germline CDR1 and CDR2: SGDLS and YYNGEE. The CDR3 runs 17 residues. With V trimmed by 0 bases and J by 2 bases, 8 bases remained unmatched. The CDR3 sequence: CASSVAGETGAYNEQFF. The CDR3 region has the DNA TGTGCCAGCAGCGTAGCCGGGGAAACAGGGGCCTACAATGAGCAGTTCTTC.

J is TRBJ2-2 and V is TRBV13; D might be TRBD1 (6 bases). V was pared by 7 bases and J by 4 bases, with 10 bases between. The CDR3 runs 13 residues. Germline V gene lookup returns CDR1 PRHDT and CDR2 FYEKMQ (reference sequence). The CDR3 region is CASKDSATGELFF. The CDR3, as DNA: TGTGCCAGCAAGGACAGCGCCACCGGGGAGCTGTTTTTT. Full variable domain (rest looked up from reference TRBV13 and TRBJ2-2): AAGVIQSPRHLIKEKRETATLKCYPIPRHDTVYWYQQGPGQDPQFLISFYEKMQSDKGSIPDRFSAQQFSDYHSELNMSSLELGDSALYFCASKDSATGELFFGEGSRLTVL.

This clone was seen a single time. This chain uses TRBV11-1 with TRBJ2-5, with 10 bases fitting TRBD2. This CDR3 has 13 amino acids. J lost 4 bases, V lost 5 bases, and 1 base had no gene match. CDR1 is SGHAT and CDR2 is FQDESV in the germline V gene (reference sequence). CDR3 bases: TGTGCCAGCAGCCCTAGCGGGGGAGAGACCCAGTACTTC. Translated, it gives CASSPSGGETQYF.

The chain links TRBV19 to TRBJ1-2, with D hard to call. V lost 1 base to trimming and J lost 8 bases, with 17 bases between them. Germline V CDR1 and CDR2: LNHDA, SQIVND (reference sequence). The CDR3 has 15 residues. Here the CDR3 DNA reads TGTGCCAGTAGTATAGTTGCGCAGAGACAACGCGGCTACACCTTC. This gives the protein CASSIVAQRQRGYTF.

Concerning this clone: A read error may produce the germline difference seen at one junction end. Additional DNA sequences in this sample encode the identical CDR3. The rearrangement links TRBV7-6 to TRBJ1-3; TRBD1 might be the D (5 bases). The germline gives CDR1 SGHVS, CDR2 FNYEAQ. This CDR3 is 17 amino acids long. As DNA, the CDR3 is TGCGCCAGCAGCTTAGGGGCAGCGACAGCCTCTGGAAACACCATATATTTT. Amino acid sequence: CASSLGAATASGNTIYF.

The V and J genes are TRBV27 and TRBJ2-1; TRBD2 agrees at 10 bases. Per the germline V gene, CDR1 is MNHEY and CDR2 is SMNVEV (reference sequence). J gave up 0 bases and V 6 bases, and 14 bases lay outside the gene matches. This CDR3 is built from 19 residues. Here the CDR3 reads CASRPRVLAGVTSYNEQFF. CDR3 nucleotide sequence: TGTGCCAGCAGACCCCGGGTGCTAGCGGGGGTTACCTCCTACAATGAGCAGTTCTTC.

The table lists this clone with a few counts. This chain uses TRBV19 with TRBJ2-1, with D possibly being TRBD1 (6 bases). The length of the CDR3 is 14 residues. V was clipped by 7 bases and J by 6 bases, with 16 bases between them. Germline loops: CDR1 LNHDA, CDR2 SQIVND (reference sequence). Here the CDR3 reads CASTPQGPGNEQFF. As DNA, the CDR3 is TGTGCCAGTACCCCGCAGGGGCCGGGCAATGAGCAGTTCTTC.

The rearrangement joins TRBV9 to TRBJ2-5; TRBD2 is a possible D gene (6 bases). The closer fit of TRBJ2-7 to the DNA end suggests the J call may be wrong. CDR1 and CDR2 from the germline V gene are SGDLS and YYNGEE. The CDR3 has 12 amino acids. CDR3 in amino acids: CASGREAYEQYF. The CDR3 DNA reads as TGTGCCAGCGGCAGGGAGGCCTACGAGCAGTACTTC.

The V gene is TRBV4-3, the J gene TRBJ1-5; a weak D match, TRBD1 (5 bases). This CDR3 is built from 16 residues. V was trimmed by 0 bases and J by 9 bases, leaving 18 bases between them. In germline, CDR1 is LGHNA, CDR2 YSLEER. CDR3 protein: CASSQDTGRAFGPQHF. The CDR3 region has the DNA TGCGCCAGCAGCCAAGACACGGGCAGGGCTTTTGGGCCCCAGCATTTT.

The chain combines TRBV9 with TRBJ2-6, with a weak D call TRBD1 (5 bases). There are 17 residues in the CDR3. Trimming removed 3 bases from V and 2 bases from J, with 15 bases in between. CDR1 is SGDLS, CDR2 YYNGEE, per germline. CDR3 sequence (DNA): TGTGCCAGCAGCGCCCCCAGCAGGGCGACTGGGGCCAACGTCCTGACTTTC. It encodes CASSAPSRATGANVLTF.

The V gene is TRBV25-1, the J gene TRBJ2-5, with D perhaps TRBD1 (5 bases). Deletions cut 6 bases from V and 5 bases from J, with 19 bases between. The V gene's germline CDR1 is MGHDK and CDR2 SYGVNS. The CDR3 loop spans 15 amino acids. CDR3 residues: CASRGQGASIETQYF. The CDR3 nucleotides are TGTGCCAGCAGGGGGCAAGGGGCCAGCATCGAGACCCAGTACTTC.

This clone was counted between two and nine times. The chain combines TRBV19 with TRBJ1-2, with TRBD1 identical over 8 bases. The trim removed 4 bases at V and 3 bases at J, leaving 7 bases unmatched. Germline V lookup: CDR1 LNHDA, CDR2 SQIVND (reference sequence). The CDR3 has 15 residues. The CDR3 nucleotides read TGTGCCAGTAGTACGGACAGGGTTGGGGACTATGGCTACACCTTC. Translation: CASSTDRVGDYGYTF.

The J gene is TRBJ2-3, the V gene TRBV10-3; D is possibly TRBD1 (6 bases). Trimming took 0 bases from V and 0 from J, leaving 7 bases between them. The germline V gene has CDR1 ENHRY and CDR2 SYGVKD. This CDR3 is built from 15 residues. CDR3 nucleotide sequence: TGTGCCATCAGTGAGTCGGGGGCTAGCACAGATACGCAGTATTTT. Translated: CAISESGASTDTQYF.

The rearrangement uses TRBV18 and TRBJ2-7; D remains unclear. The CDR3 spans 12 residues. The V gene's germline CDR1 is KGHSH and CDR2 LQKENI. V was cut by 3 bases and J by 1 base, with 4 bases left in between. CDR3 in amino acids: CASSPRSYEQYF. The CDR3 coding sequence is TGTGCCAGCTCACCGAGATCCTACGAGCAGTACTTC.

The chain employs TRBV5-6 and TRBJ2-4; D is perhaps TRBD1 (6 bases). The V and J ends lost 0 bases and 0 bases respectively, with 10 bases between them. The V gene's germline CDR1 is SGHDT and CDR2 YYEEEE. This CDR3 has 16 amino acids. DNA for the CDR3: TGTGCCAGCAGCTTGGGGCAGGGGATAGCCAAAAACATTCAGTACTTC. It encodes CASSLGQGIAKNIQYF.

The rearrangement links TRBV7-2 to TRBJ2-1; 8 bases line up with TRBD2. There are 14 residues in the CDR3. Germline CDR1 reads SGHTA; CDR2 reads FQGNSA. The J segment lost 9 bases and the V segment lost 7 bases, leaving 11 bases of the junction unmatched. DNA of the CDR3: TGTGCCAGCACCCATGCTAGCGGGTTGGGTGAGCAGTTCTTC. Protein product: CASTHASGLGEQFF.

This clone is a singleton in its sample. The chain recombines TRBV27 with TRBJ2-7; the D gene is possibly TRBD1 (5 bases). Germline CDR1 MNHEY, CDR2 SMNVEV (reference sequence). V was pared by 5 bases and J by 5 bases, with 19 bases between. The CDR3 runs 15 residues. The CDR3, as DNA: TGTGCCAGCAGTGACACCTCCAGACAGCCCCACGAGCAGTACTTC. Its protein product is CASSDTSRQPHEQYF.

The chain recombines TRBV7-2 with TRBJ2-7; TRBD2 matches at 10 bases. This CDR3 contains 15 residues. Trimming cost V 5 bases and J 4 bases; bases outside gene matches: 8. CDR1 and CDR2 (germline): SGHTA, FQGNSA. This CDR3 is CASSKERGGLYEQYF. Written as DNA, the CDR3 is TGTGCCAGCAGCAAAGAGCGGGGGGGCTTGTACGAGCAGTACTTC.

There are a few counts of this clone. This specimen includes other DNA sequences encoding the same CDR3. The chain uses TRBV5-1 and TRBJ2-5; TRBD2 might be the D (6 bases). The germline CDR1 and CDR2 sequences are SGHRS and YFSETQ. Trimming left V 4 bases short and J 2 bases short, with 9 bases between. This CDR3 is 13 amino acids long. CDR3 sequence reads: CASSRGLQETQYF. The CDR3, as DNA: TGCGCCAGCAGCAGGGGACTTCAAGAGACCCAGTACTTC.

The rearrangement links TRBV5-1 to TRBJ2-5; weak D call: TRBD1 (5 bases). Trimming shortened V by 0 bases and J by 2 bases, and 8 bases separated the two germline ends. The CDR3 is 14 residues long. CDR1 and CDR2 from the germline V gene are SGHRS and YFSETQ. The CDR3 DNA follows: TGCGCCAGCAGCTTGGGGCAGGGACAAGAGACCCAGTACTTC. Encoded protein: CASSLGQGQETQYF.